The rows below give T cell receptor beta chains drawn from one sample of a study of blood T cell repertoires in COVID-19. Repertoires were generated with immunoSEQ multiplex PCR, while TCRdb's copy carries only in-frame clones and drops some. The data contain some 320,000 clones, more than 70% of them singletons. The sequenced material came from peripheral blood. These TCRs come from a woman in her 30s who had recovered from COVID-19. CDR3s include the opening cysteine and the closing phenylalanine or tryptophan. The D gene is left open where the match is weak. Clone size is given for some rows only: seen once, a few or many times, or a class if the clone is expanded.

>TRBJ2-3|TRBD2|.|TRBV7-6
TGTGCCAGCAGCTTAAGACCCCTGACTAGCGGGGGCACAGATACGCAGTATTTT
CASSLRPLTSGGTDTQYF
>TRBJ2-1|.|.|TRBV7-3
TGTGCCAGCAGCTTAAAGGCTGGGGACACCTACAATGAGCAGTTCTTC
CASSLKAGDTYNEQFF
>TRBJ2-7|.|once|TRBV3-1/TRBV3-2
TGTGCCAGCAGCCAAGGTGGGGCCGAGCAGTACTTC
CASSQGGAEQYF
>TRBJ2-5|TRBD1|.|TRBV12-5
TGTGCTAGTGGTTTGGCGGACAGGGGTGCGCAGTACTTC
CASGLADRGAQYF
>TRBJ2-1|.|.|TRBV10-3
TGTGCCATCAGTGACCCAACTAGGCACAATGAGCAGTTCTTC
CAISDPTRHNEQFF
>TRBJ2-5|.|few|TRBV28
TGTGCCAGCAGTTCTTACACGGAGACCCAGTACTTC
CASSSYTETQYF
>TRBJ1-2|TRBD1|.|TRBV4-1
TGCGCCAGCAGCCAAGGCCAGGGGGCACTTGGCTATGGCTACACCTTC
CASSQGQGALGYGYTF
>TRBJ1-1|TRBD1|.|TRBV14
TGTGCCAGCAGCCGGGGACAGGGGGATGAAGCTTTCTTT
CASSRGQGDEAFF
>TRBJ2-1|.|.|TRBV6-2/TRBV6-3
TGTGCCAGCAGTTCACTAGGAATCGGGGGCAATGAGCAGTTCTTC
CASSSLGIGGNEQFF
>TRBJ1-4|.|.|TRBV28
TGTGCCAGCGCGCGGGGGGCTTATAATGAAAAACTGTTTTTT
CASARGAYNEKLFF
>TRBJ2-2|TRBD2|.|TRBV28
TGTGCCAGCAGTTTGCCTAGCGGGGGGTCCGGGGAGCTGTTTTTT
CASSLPSGGSGELFF
>TRBJ2-1|TRBD2|.|TRBV6-5
TGTGCTTCCCACGGGGGGGGCGTTATAAATGAGCAGTTCTTC
CASHGGGVINEQFF
>TRBJ1-3|.|few|TRBV5-1
TGCGCCAGCAGCCCGAGTCCATATATCTCTGGAAACACCATATATTTT
CASSPSPYISGNTIYF
>TRBJ1-4|.|once|TRBV2
TGTGCCACCAAACCGGACCTTCATCCGGGGGAAAAACTGTTTTTT
CATKPDLHPGEKLFF
>TRBJ2-1|TRBD2|.|TRBV6-5
TGTGCCAGCAGTTACGGTCTACTAGCGGGGATAAATGAGCAGTTCTTC
CASSYGLLAGINEQFF
>TRBJ2-5|TRBD2|.|TRBV3-1/TRBV3-2
TGTGCCAGCAGCCCAGGACTAGCTGTGTACTCGCCGAAAGAGACCCAGTACTTC
CASSPGLAVYSPKETQYF
>TRBJ2-5|.|.|TRBV7-6
TGTGCCAGCAGCTTAGCTATCTCACCTCGGACTGGGCAAGAGACCCAGTACTTC
CASSLAISPRTGQETQYF
>TRBJ2-1|TRBD1|.|TRBV10-3
TGTGCCATCACCCCAACCGGGACAGGGGCCAATGAGCAGTTCTTC
CAITPTGTGANEQFF
>TRBJ1-1|.|once|TRBV28
TGTGCCAGCAGTTCCTCAGGCACTGAAGCTTTCTTT
CASSSSGTEAFF
>TRBJ2-2|.|.|TRBV5-1
TGCGCCACCCGAAGGGGGGGCACCGGGGAGCTGTTTTTT
CATRRGGTGELFF
>TRBJ2-5|TRBD2|.|TRBV7-2
TGTGCCAGCAGCTTCTCCGGGACTAACATGGAGACCCAGTACTTC
CASSFSGTNMETQYF
>TRBJ1-6|.|.|TRBV7-2
TGTGCCAGCAGCTTGGTGTCGGGGTTAGGTTATAATTCACCCCTCCACTTT
CASSLVSGLGYNSPLHF
>TRBJ2-5|TRBD1|.|TRBV13
TGTGCCAGCAGCTTAAGACAGGGACAAGAGACCCAGTACTTC
CASSLRQGQETQYF
>TRBJ2-7|TRBD1|.|TRBV7-3
TGTGCCAGCAGCGCAGACAGGGAATCCTACGAGCAGTACTTC
CASSADRESYEQYF
>TRBJ2-3|.|.|TRBV28
TGTGCCAGCAGTGTAGGACAGATTACTACGCAGTATTTT
CASSVGQITTQYF
>TRBJ2-1|TRBD1|few|TRBV4-3
TGCGCCAGCAGCCAAGTCTCCGGGACAGGGGGCAATGAGCAGTTCTTC
CASSQVSGTGGNEQFF
>TRBJ2-7|TRBD1|.|TRBV28
TGTGCCAGCAGGGAACAGGGGACCTACGAGCAGTACTTC
CASREQGTYEQYF
>TRBJ2-2|.|.|TRBV7-9
TGTGCCAGTGAACAGGGCCCCGGGGAGCTGTTTTTT
CASEQGPGELFF
>TRBJ1-5|.|.|TRBV7-8
TGTGCCAGCAGCTTAGGGCTTCAGGGGAATCAGCCCCAGCATTTT
CASSLGLQGNQPQHF
>TRBJ2-5|.|once|TRBV6-5
TGTGCCAGCAGTCAGGGTACGGAGACCCAGTACTTC
CASSQGTETQYF
>TRBJ1-1|.|.|TRBV9
TGTGCCAGCAGCGTATTCTCCCAGGGCAGTACTGAAGCTTTCTTT
CASSVFSQGSTEAFF
>TRBJ1-5|TRBD1|.|TRBV9
TGTGCCAGCAGCTCGGGACAGGGGGTAGGTCAGCCCCAGCATTTT
CASSSGQGVGQPQHF
>TRBJ1-1|.|once|TRBV14
TGTGCCAGCAGCCAAGACTCGGCGGCCAGGGGAACTGAAGCTTTCTTT
CASSQDSAARGTEAFF
>TRBJ1-1|.|.|TRBV11-2
TGTGCCAGCAGCTTAGTAGGCGAGGGTTGGTTTTGGACTGAAGCTTTCTTT
CASSLVGEGWFWTEAFF
>TRBJ2-2|TRBD1|.|TRBV14
TGTGCCAGCAGCCACATGACAGGGGTGGGCACCGGGGAGCTGTTTTTT
CASSHMTGVGTGELFF
>TRBJ2-3|TRBD1|.|TRBV4-1
TGCGCCAGCAGCCAAGGACAGGGAAGGAGGCTCACAGATACGCAGTATTTT
CASSQGQGRRLTDTQYF
>TRBJ2-3|TRBD2|.|TRBV18
TGTGCCAGCTCACCGAGACCTGTGGTAGCGGGTACGCAGTATTTT
CASSPRPVVAGTQYF
>TRBJ1-2|TRBD1|.|TRBV5-4
TGTGCCAGCAGCTTGTCACAGGGGGCCTATGGCTACACCTTC
CASSLSQGAYGYTF
>TRBJ2-5|TRBD1|.|TRBV28
TGTGCCAGCAGTTTCCGGGACAGGGTTCTCGAGACCCAGTACTTC
CASSFRDRVLETQYF